The rows below give T cell receptor beta chains drawn from one sample of a study of beta chain features in type 1 diabetes. This table comes from immunoSEQ multiplex PCR, and its TCRdb copy is limited to in-frame clones, with some not included. Among around 400,000 clones listed, 10% to 15% were seen once. Specimen: naive CD4+ T cells from blood. Receptors were obtained from a man between 18 and 35 years old in good health. Each CDR3 is given with its conserved first and last residue. Each record gives: V gene, clone size, D gene, J gene, CDR3 DNA, CDR3 protein. D genes are given only for firm matches. Some rows mark clone size as missing; the rest say once, few, many or name a class of expanded clone.

V gene: TRBV9
clone size: .
D gene: .
J gene: TRBJ1-2
CDR3 DNA: TGTGCCAGCAGCCCCGACTCACCAAGGCTCGGGGATGGCTACACCTTC
CDR3 protein: CASSPDSPRLGDGYTF

V gene: TRBV5-1
clone size: .
D gene: TRBD2
J gene: TRBJ2-2
CDR3 DNA: TGCGCCAGCAGCTTGAGGCCCTCCGCGGGAGGAAACACCGGGGAGCTGTTTTTT
CDR3 protein: CASSLRPSAGGNTGELFF

V gene: TRBV28
clone size: .
D gene: TRBD1
J gene: TRBJ2-3
CDR3 DNA: TGTGCCAGCAGTTCGACAGGGAGCACAGATACGCAGTATTTT
CDR3 protein: CASSSTGSTDTQYF

V gene: TRBV7-3
clone size: .
D gene: TRBD2
J gene: TRBJ2-1
CDR3 DNA: TGTGCCAGCAGGCAAGCGGGAGGCCCCAGCAGTGAGCAGTTCTTC
CDR3 protein: CASRQAGGPSSEQFF

V gene: TRBV7-9
clone size: few
D gene: .
J gene: TRBJ2-5
CDR3 DNA: TGTGCCAGCAGCTTAGTGCAGGGAAGAGGCCAAGAGACCCAGTACTTC
CDR3 protein: CASSLVQGRGQETQYF

V gene: TRBV5-6
clone size: few
D gene: .
J gene: TRBJ1-5
CDR3 DNA: TGTGCCAGCAGCGCAGACAGAGATCAGCCCCAGCATTTT
CDR3 protein: CASSADRDQPQHF

V gene: TRBV30
clone size: .
D gene: .
J gene: TRBJ2-3
CDR3 DNA: TGTGCCTGGAGTAATGGCGGGGCCCCCATCACAGATACGCAGTATTTT
CDR3 protein: CAWSNGGAPITDTQYF

V gene: TRBV30
clone size: few
D gene: .
J gene: TRBJ2-1
CDR3 DNA: TGTGCCTGGAGTGTACGATCCCCCCGGGACAATGAGCAGTTCTTC
CDR3 protein: CAWSVRSPRDNEQFF

V gene: TRBV14
clone size: few
D gene: .
J gene: TRBJ1-2
CDR3 DNA: TGTGCCAGCAGCTTACAGGAGCTTTATGGCTACACCTTC
CDR3 protein: CASSLQELYGYTF

V gene: TRBV5-1
clone size: once
D gene: .
J gene: TRBJ2-3
CDR3 DNA: TGCGCCAGCAGCTTTGGGGGGACAGATACGCAGTATTTT
CDR3 protein: CASSFGGTDTQYF

V gene: TRBV6-5
clone size: .
D gene: .
J gene: TRBJ2-7
CDR3 DNA: TGTGCCAGCAGTTACTTGGGACACCCGAGCTCCTACGAGCAGTACTTC
CDR3 protein: CASSYLGHPSSYEQYF

V gene: TRBV5-4
clone size: few
D gene: TRBD1
J gene: TRBJ2-7
CDR3 DNA: TGTGCCAGCAGCGCCGGGACAGATTACGAGCAGTACTTC
CDR3 protein: CASSAGTDYEQYF

V gene: TRBV5-1
clone size: few
D gene: TRBD1
J gene: TRBJ1-1
CDR3 DNA: TGCGCCAGCAGCGGATGGACAGGGAACACTGAAGCTTTCTTT
CDR3 protein: CASSGWTGNTEAFF

V gene: TRBV28
clone size: .
D gene: .
J gene: TRBJ2-7
CDR3 DNA: TGTGCCAGCACAAGGGGCGCCAAGGACGAGCAGTACTTC
CDR3 protein: CASTRGAKDEQYF

V gene: TRBV5-1
clone size: few
D gene: .
J gene: TRBJ2-3
CDR3 DNA: TGCGCCAGCAGCCACACTCAGGGAGATACGCAGTATTTT
CDR3 protein: CASSHTQGDTQYF

V gene: TRBV7-9
clone size: .
D gene: .
J gene: TRBJ2-3
CDR3 DNA: TGTGCCAGCAGCTTATTTATGGCGGGGGCAGGCACAGATACGCAGTATTTT
CDR3 protein: CASSLFMAGAGTDTQYF

V gene: TRBV18
clone size: .
D gene: TRBD1
J gene: TRBJ2-5
CDR3 DNA: TGTGCCAGCTCACAGGGACAGGGGGCGACTGGCCAAGAGACCCAGTACTTC
CDR3 protein: CASSQGQGATGQETQYF

V gene: TRBV27
clone size: .
D gene: .
J gene: TRBJ2-6
CDR3 DNA: TGTGCCAGCAGCGATCATCAGGGTGCGGCTGGGGCCAACGTCCTGACTTTC
CDR3 protein: CASSDHQGAAGANVLTF

V gene: TRBV28
clone size: .
D gene: .
J gene: TRBJ2-1
CDR3 DNA: .
CDR3 protein: CASSSGQGDEQFF

V gene: TRBV6-9
clone size: .
D gene: .
J gene: TRBJ1-6
CDR3 DNA: TGTGCCAGCAGTTCCAGAGGTCCAGGGGAACATTCACCCCTCCACTTT
CDR3 protein: CASSSRGPGEHSPLHF

V gene: TRBV30
clone size: .
D gene: TRBD2
J gene: TRBJ2-3
CDR3 DNA: TGTGCCTGGACTCCTAGCGGGGGGTCTAACACAGATACGCAGTATTTT
CDR3 protein: CAWTPSGGSNTDTQYF

V gene: TRBV28
clone size: .
D gene: TRBD1
J gene: TRBJ2-5
CDR3 DNA: TGTGCCAGCAGCCACGGGACAGGGGAAGAGACCCAGTACTTC
CDR3 protein: CASSHGTGEETQYF

V gene: TRBV7-2
clone size: few
D gene: .
J gene: TRBJ2-7
CDR3 DNA: TGTGCCAGCAGCTTAGAGGTTCAGCGACCGCACTTC
CDR3 protein: CASSLEVQRPHF

V gene: TRBV11-3
clone size: .
D gene: .
J gene: TRBJ2-1
CDR3 DNA: TGTGCCAGCAGCAAGAGAGACAATGAGCAGTTCTTC
CDR3 protein: CASSKRDNEQFF

V gene: TRBV28
clone size: .
D gene: TRBD1
J gene: TRBJ2-7
CDR3 DNA: TGTGCCAGCAGTTTATGGGACAGGGTCCTCGAGCAGTACTTC
CDR3 protein: CASSLWDRVLEQYF

V gene: TRBV5-1
clone size: few
D gene: TRBD1
J gene: TRBJ1-4
CDR3 DNA: TGCGCCAGCAGTGGACAGGGCACTAATGAAAAACTGTTTTTT
CDR3 protein: CASSGQGTNEKLFF

V gene: TRBV19
clone size: .
D gene: TRBD1
J gene: TRBJ1-5
CDR3 DNA: TGTGCCAGCAGAACGGGACAGGCTTATCAGCCCCAGCATTTT
CDR3 protein: CASRTGQAYQPQHF